The sequence of this T cell receptor (beta chain) was determined in a study of T cells in Graves' hyperthyroidism and ophthalmopathy. CDR3 length: 13 residues. V lost 3 bases to trimming and J lost 6 bases, with 11 bases between them. From germline, CDR1 is SEHNR and CDR2 FQNEAQ (reference sequence). From RNA transcripts, TCR beta CDR3 regions were amplified. First-round RT-PCR with HTBI primers amplified the TCR CDR3 region. Each CDR3 protein gets one entry after TCRdb re-called the multiplex PCR reads with MiXCR. In the table there are 300,000 to 400,000 distinct CDR3 sequences, over 15% of which are singletons. Newly diagnosed patients aged 18 to 65 had hyperthyroidism of under 2 months' duration. Patients having uncontrolled infection, another autoimmune disease, pregnancy or lactation were not included.

The sequencing input was blood. This receptor was obtained from a woman aged 50 to 60 with Graves' hyperthyroidism. The chain links TRBV7-9 to TRBJ1-1; TRBD1 is a possible D gene (5 bases). CDR3 DNA: TGTGCCAGCAGCTTGGTAGGGACGCCTGAAGCTTTCTTT. This codes for CASSLVGTPEAFF. The entire variable domain, with the rest obtained from reference TRBV7-9 and TRBJ1-1, is as follows: DTGVSQNPRHKITKRGQNVTFRCDPISEHNRLYWYRQTLGQGPEFLTYFQNEAQLEKSRLLSDRFSAERPKGSFSTLEIQRTEQGDSAMYLCASSLVGTPEAFFGQGTRLTVV.